What follows are 13 T cell receptor beta chains derived from one specimen sequenced in a study of T cell responses to AZD1222 COVID-19 vaccine. Assay used: immunoSEQ multiplex PCR; TCRdb lists only in-frame clones, some missing. The table has about 120,000 clones, around 89% seen once. The sample here was peripheral blood, taken 28 days after the second AZD1222 dose. The receptor source for this set is an adult who received the AZD1222 COVID-19 vaccine.

The genes are TRBV7-2 and TRBJ1-5, with D unclear. V was pared by 5 bases and J by 0 bases, with 5 bases between. Germline CDR1 SGHTA, CDR2 FQGNSA. CDR3 length equals 13 residues. CDR3 sequence: CASSLNSNQPQHF. As DNA, the CDR3 is TGTGCCAGCAGCCTGAATAGCAATCAGCCCCAGCATTTT.

The chain has TRBV3-1 (or the pseudogene TRBV3-2) and TRBJ1-1, with a tentative D call TRBD1 (5 bases). V lost 3 bases and J lost 1, with 9 bases in between. The CDR3 loop spans 14 amino acids. In germline, CDR1 is LGHDT, CDR2 YNNKEL (reference sequence). CDR3 residues: CASSHGQKNTEAFF. CDR3 bases: TGTGCCAGCAGCCACGGACAAAAGAACACTGAAGCTTTCTTT.

This clone was observed a few times. CDR3 DNA: TGTGCCACCCTGCCGGCAGGTCAAGAGACCCAGTACTTC. Protein product: CATLPAGQETQYF. The chain couples TRBV7-9 to TRBJ2-5; D unresolved. The CDR3 is 13 residues long. Germline assignment: CDR1 SEHNR and CDR2 FQNEAQ (reference sequence). V was trimmed by 10 bases and J by 2 bases, leaving 14 bases between them.

The rearrangement uses TRBV19 and TRBJ1-1; the D is unclear. The CDR3 is 15 residues long. Looked up from germline, CDR1 is LNHDA and CDR2 is SQIVND (reference sequence). V was pared by 5 bases and J by 0 bases, with 13 bases between. CDR3 region: CASSGVQALNTEAFF. In nucleotides, the CDR3 is TGTGCCAGTAGTGGGGTTCAGGCGTTGAACACTGAAGCTTTCTTT. Full variable domain (missing parts from reference TRBV19 and TRBJ1-1): DGGITQSPKYLFRKEGQNVTLSCEQNLNHDAMYWYRQDPGQGLRLIYYSQIVNDFQKGDIAEGYSVSREKKESFPLTVTSAQKNPTAFYLCASSGVQALNTEAFFGQGTRLTVV.

The genes are TRBV11-2 and TRBJ2-1; D unclear. Germline-derived CDR1 and CDR2 are SGHAT and FQNNGV. V gave up 5 bases and J gave up 9 bases, with 17 bases separating them. The CDR3 consists of 14 residues. The CDR3 here is CASSLRTSSREQFF. The DNA for the CDR3 is TGTGCCAGCAGCCTAAGAACAAGTAGTCGTGAGCAGTTCTTC. Full variable domain (rest looked up from reference TRBV11-2 and TRBJ2-1): EAGVAQSPRYKIIEKRQSVAFWCNPISGHATLYWYQQILGQGPKLLIQFQNNGVVDDSQLPKDRFSAERLKGVDSTLKIQPAKLEDSAVYLCASSLRTSSREQFFGPGTRLTVL.

This clone was detected once. J is TRBJ2-3 and V is TRBV24-1; weak D call: TRBD1 (6 bases). CDR3 length equals 16 residues. The V gene's germline CDR1 is KGHDR and CDR2 SFDVKD. The V gene lost 3 bases and the J gene lost 3 bases, with 15 bases spanning the gap. The CDR3, as DNA: TGTGCCACCAGTGATGGCAGACAGGTAGCTACAGATACGCAGTATTTT. Translated: CATSDGRQVATDTQYF.

The V gene is TRBV5-4, the J gene TRBJ1-6; D is undetermined. Germline CDR1 and CDR2: SGHNT and YYREEE (reference sequence). The CDR3 contains 14 residues. Trimming removed 2 bases at V and 10 bases at J, with 13 bases between. The CDR3: CASSFSRVDSPLHF. CDR3 nucleotides: TGTGCCAGCAGCTTCTCTAGGGTAGACTCACCCCTCCACTTT.

The chain combines TRBV2 with TRBJ1-1; 7 bases align to TRBD1. Germline V lookup: CDR1 SNHLY, CDR2 FYNNEI. The CDR3 extends over 14 amino acids. V lost 8 bases, J lost 4 bases, and 10 bases stayed unmatched. CDR3 sequence reads: CASLTGEYGTEAFF. The CDR3 DNA reads as TGTGCCAGCCTAACAGGGGAGTATGGCACTGAAGCTTTCTTT.

This clone was observed a few times. The J gene is TRBJ2-2, the V gene TRBV7-3; D unclear. CDR3 length equals 14 residues. Trimming took 0 bases from V and 3 from J, leaving 5 bases between them. Germline V lookup: CDR1 SGHTA, CDR2 FQGTGA. The CDR3 reads CASSLTEDTGELFF. CDR3 coding DNA: TGTGCCAGCAGCTTAACCGAAGACACCGGGGAGCTGTTTTTT.

The V and J genes are TRBV19 and TRBJ1-5; TRBD1 agrees at 9 bases. The length of the CDR3 is 14 residues. With V trimmed by 4 bases and J by 7 bases, 5 bases remained unmatched. The germline CDR1 and CDR2 sequences are LNHDA and SQIVND (reference sequence). This CDR3 is CASSTTGGQQPQHF. The CDR3 coding sequence is TGTGCCAGTAGTACAACAGGGGGCCAGCAGCCCCAGCATTTT.

V and J are TRBV5-1 and TRBJ2-3; D assignment may be TRBD1 or TRBD2 (6 bases each). Germline loops: CDR1 SGHRS, CDR2 YFSETQ. Deletions cut 2 bases from V and 2 bases from J, with 9 bases between. There are 14 residues in the CDR3. CDR3: CASSLGGNTDTQYF. In DNA, the CDR3 is TGCGCCAGCAGCTTAGGGGGGAACACAGATACGCAGTATTTT.

Here the CDR3 DNA reads TGTGCCAGCAAGGGACTAGCGTCGAACACCGGGGAGCTGTTTTTT. Translated: CASKGLASNTGELFF. This chain connects TRBV2 to TRBJ2-2; 10 bases are shared with TRBD2. Germline CDR1 and CDR2: SNHLY and FYNNEI. Trimming at V came to 7 bases and at J to 0 bases, leaving 2 bases not matched to a gene. The CDR3 spans 15 residues.

The V gene is TRBV6-2 or TRBV6-3, the J gene TRBJ2-5; D perhaps matches TRBD2 (6 bases). CDR3 length: 15 amino acids. Germline V CDR1 and CDR2: MNHEY, SVGEGT. V lost 6 bases and J 5 bases, leaving 19 bases between the germline ends. The CDR3 DNA is TGTGCCAGCAGCCACCCGGGCGGGGAGCTGGAGACCCAGTACTTC. This codes for CASSHPGGELETQYF.